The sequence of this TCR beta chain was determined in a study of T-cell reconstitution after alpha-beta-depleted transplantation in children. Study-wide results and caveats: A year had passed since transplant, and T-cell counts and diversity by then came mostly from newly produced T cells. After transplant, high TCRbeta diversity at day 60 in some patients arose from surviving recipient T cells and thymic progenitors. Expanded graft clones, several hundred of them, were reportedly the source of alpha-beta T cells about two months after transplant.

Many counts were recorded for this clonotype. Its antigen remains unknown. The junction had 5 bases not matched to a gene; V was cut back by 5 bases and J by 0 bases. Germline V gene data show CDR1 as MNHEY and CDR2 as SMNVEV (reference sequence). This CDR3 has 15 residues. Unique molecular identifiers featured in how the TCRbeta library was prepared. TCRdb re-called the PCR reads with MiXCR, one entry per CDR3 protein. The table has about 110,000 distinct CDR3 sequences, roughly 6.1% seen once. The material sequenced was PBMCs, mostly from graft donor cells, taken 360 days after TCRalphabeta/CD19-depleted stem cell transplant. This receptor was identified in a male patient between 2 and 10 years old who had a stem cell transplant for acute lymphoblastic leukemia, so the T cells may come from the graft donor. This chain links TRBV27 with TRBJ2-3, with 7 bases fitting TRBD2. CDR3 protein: CASSLLASSTDTQYF. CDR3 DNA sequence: TGTGCCAGCAGTCTACTAGCGTCTAGCACAGATACGCAGTATTTT.